Given below is one T cell receptor beta chain in context. The target antigen is unknown. In each sample, at least 6 million PBMCs were isolated. The ends were cut back, 7 bases at V and 6 bases at J, with 16 bases in the middle. Germline V lookup: CDR1 ENHRY, CDR2 SYGVKD. The CDR3 consists of 14 residues. This entry comes from a study of blood T cells in healthy people across ages. Study outcomes and limitations: Total diversity from one million sequenced T cells was likely underestimated. Among long-lived donors, naive CD4+ cells were more numerous and diversity higher than in aged donors.

A second about 7 to 12 cycle PCR used barcoded and J-beta primers. Each CDR3 protein is one row after TCRdb ran MiXCR on the 5' RACE reads. Here the sample spans approximately 320,000 distinct CDR3 sequences, around 29% being singletons. The rearrangement uses TRBV10-3 and TRBJ2-1; D perhaps matches TRBD2 (6 bases). Sequencing was done on a sample of blood. This sequence was found in a woman aged 65 to 85 in good health. CDR3: CAINWRGPTNEQFF. The CDR3 region has the DNA TGTGCCATCAATTGGAGGGGACCCACCAATGAGCAGTTCTTC.